Below, 31 T cell receptor beta chains from the same sample are listed, as sequenced in a study of cytomegalovirus exposure and HLA in healthy donors. Primers included in the PCR were 60 Vbeta and 13 Jbeta primers. Clones were sequenced by immunoSEQ multiplex PCR, and TCRdb holds only the in-frame ones, with some missing. The top ten clones hold around 8.1% of a sample with under 65,000 clones, over 60% of them seen once. Sequencing was carried out using PBMCs. These receptor sequences come from a man aged 25 to 45 in good health and CMV-seropositive.

In its sample, this clone was seen a few times. The CDR3 region is CSVVGQGNEAFF. The CDR3 nucleotides read TGCAGCGTTGTAGGGCAGGGGAATGAAGCTTTCTTT. The rearrangement links TRBV29-1 to TRBJ1-1; D perhaps matches TRBD1 (6 bases). This CDR3 is 12 amino acids long. Germline V gives CDR1 SQVTM, CDR2 ANQGSEA. Trimming shortened V by 4 bases and J by 7 bases, and 13 bases separated the two germline ends.

This clone was seen only a few times. V gene TRBV5-6 combines with J gene TRBJ1-5, with 9 bases that match TRBD1. After removal of 2 bases from V and 4 bases from J, the junction contained 1 base not matched to a gene. CDR1 and CDR2 from the germline V gene are SGHDT and YYEEEE. The CDR3 has 14 amino acids. Here the CDR3 DNA reads TGTGCCAGCAGCTTTGGACAGGGGAATCAGCCCCAGCATTTT. This gives the protein CASSFGQGNQPQHF. The entire variable domain, with the rest obtained from reference TRBV5-6 and TRBJ1-5, is as follows: DAGVTQSPTHLIKTRGQQVTLRCSPKSGHDTVSWYQQALGQGPQFIFQYYEEEERQRGNFPDRFSGHQFPNYSSELNVNALLLGDSALYLCASSFGQGNQPQHFGDGTRLSIL.

The chain employs TRBV6-5 and TRBJ1-1; tentative D call: TRBD1 (6 bases). The V gene lost 4 bases and the J gene lost 4 bases, with 16 bases spanning the gap. The CDR3 covers 15 residues. CDR1 MNHEY and CDR2 SVGAGI come from the germline V gene. For the CDR3, the DNA is TGTGCCAGCAGTTTCCGTGACAGGCCTCGCACTGAAGCTTTCTTT. It specifies CASSFRDRPRTEAFF.

The V call is TRBV5-1, the J call TRBJ2-7; D is undetermined. Trimming removed 4 bases from V and 5 bases from J, with 16 bases in between. Germline V lookup: CDR1 SGHRS, CDR2 YFSETQ. The length of the CDR3 is 14 residues. CDR3 protein: CASSPSVVTHEQYF. The DNA for the CDR3 is TGCGCCAGCAGCCCGAGTGTGGTAACCCACGAGCAGTACTTC.

The chain uses TRBV7-8 and TRBJ2-5; D is possibly TRBD2 (5 bases). Between the trimmed V and J ends, which lost 1 base and 4 bases, there was a span of 16 bases. Germline lookup yields CDR1 SGHVS and CDR2 FQNEAQ. The CDR3 runs 16 residues. The CDR3 DNA reads TGTGCCAGCAGCTTAGTGGTGAGAGCGGAACTAGAGACCCAGTACTTC. Protein product: CASSLVVRAELETQYF. The complete variable domain, with remaining parts taken from reference TRBV7-8 and TRBJ2-5, reads GAGVSQSPRYKVAKRGQDVALRCDPISGHVSLFWYQQALGQGPEFLTYFQNEAQLDKSGLPSDRFFAERPEGSVSTLKIQRTQQEDSAVYLCASSLVVRAELETQYFGPGTRLLVL.

Only a few counts were recorded for this clone. The gene calls are TRBV7-8 and TRBJ1-2, with 8 nucleotides matching TRBD1. Germline V lookup: CDR1 SGHVS, CDR2 FQNEAQ. This CDR3 region has 13 residues. The V segment lost 3 bases and the J segment 8 bases; nucleotides outside the gene matches: 5. The CDR3 loop is CASSLGQASGYTF. Written as DNA, the CDR3 is TGTGCCAGCAGCTTGGGACAGGCAAGCGGCTACACCTTC. The whole variable domain, remainder taken from reference TRBV7-8 and TRBJ1-2, is GAGVSQSPRYKVAKRGQDVALRCDPISGHVSLFWYQQALGQGPEFLTYFQNEAQLDKSGLPSDRFFAERPEGSVSTLKIQRTQQEDSAVYLCASSLGQASGYTFGSGTRLTVV.

The chain combines TRBV2 with TRBJ2-1; 9 nucleotides agree with TRBD2. The CDR3 extends over 16 amino acids. J gave up 9 bases and V 5 bases, and 14 bases lay outside the gene matches. In germline, CDR1 is SNHLY, CDR2 FYNNEI. This CDR3 reads CASSSGERGVSSEQFF. CDR3 DNA: TGTGCCAGCAGTTCCGGGGAGCGGGGGGTTAGTAGTGAGCAGTTCTTC.

This clone was counted a few times. The V and J genes are TRBV7-9 and TRBJ2-7; 7 bases are shared with TRBD1. Germline values: CDR1 SEHNR, CDR2 FQNEAQ (reference sequence). This CDR3 has 13 amino acids. The V and J ends lost 8 bases and 0 bases, in that order; junction bases with no gene match: 4. This CDR3 is CASSAGGSYEQYF. CDR3 nucleotide sequence: TGTGCCAGCTCCGCAGGGGGCTCCTACGAGCAGTACTTC. Together with reference TRBV7-9 and TRBJ2-7, the CDR3 gives the full variable domain: DTGVSQNPRHKITKRGQNVTFRCDPISEHNRLYWYRQTLGQGPEFLTYFQNEAQLEKSRLLSDRFSAERPKGSFSTLEIQRTEQGDSAMYLCASSAGGSYEQYFGPGTRLTVT.

The CDR3 bases are TGTGCCAGCGGCAGGACAGGGTACTACGAGCAGTACTTC. Protein: CASGRTGYYEQYF. V is TRBV27 and J is TRBJ2-7; TRBD1 matches 8 bases. The CDR3 sequence is 13 residues long. Germline trimming cut 8 bases from V and 3 bases from J; bases unmatched to any gene: 6. Germline values: CDR1 MNHEY, CDR2 SMNVEV (reference sequence).

This clone came up a few times. The V call is TRBV6-1, the J call TRBJ2-7; D perhaps matches TRBD2 (6 bases). V lost 6 bases to trimming and J lost 0 bases, with 6 bases between them. This CDR3 spans 12 amino acids. Germline CDR1 reads MNHNS; CDR2 reads SASEGT. The CDR3 DNA reads TGTGCCAGCAGGGACTACTCCTACGAGCAGTACTTC. Translating it yields CASRDYSYEQYF.

The chain links TRBV19 to TRBJ1-3, with D unclear. The CDR3 runs 14 residues. Germline loops: CDR1 LNHDA, CDR2 SQIVND (reference sequence). The V and J ends lost 5 bases and 4 bases respectively, with 12 bases between them. The CDR3 here is CASSVLGSGNTIYF. DNA for the CDR3: TGTGCCAGTAGTGTCCTCGGGTCAGGAAACACCATATATTTT.

The chain carries TRBV6-5 and TRBJ1-1; weak D call: TRBD1 (5 bases). Trimming shortened V by 8 bases and J by 4 bases, and 11 bases separated the two germline ends. Germline V gives CDR1 MNHEY, CDR2 SVGAGI. CDR3 size: 12 residues. The CDR3 is CASGREATEAFF. The CDR3 DNA reads TGTGCCAGCGGCAGGGAGGCCACTGAAGCTTTCTTT.

The CDR3 region is CASSLAGGPYNEQFF. CDR3 coding DNA: TGTGCCAGCAGCTTAGCGGGGGGACCCTACAATGAGCAGTTCTTC. The chain is built from TRBV6-5 and TRBJ2-1, with 10 bases that match TRBD2. Germline values: CDR1 MNHEY, CDR2 SVGAGI. The V segment lost 6 bases and the J segment 2 bases; nucleotides outside the gene matches: 4. The length of the CDR3 is 15 residues.

The chain couples TRBV7-9 to TRBJ2-7, with 8 bases matching TRBD1. Per the germline V gene, CDR1 is SEHNR and CDR2 is FQNEAQ (reference sequence). The CDR3 runs 15 residues. V lost 5 bases, J lost 3 bases, and 9 bases stayed unmatched. The CDR3 loop reads CASSQDRERLYEQYF. CDR3 sequence (DNA): TGTGCCAGCAGCCAGGACAGGGAGCGGCTCTACGAGCAGTACTTC.

The chain has TRBV9 and TRBJ2-7; 10 bases line up with TRBD1. The CDR3 has 14 amino acids. The junction had 3 bases not matched to a gene; V was cut back by 2 bases and J by 4 bases. Germline lookup yields CDR1 SGDLS and CDR2 YYNGEE. Here the CDR3 reads CASSVGTGAYEQYF. DNA for the CDR3: TGTGCCAGCAGCGTCGGGACAGGGGCTTACGAGCAGTACTTC.

CDR3 loop: CASSVTGGAGQPQHF. The CDR3 nucleotides read TGTGCCAGCAGTGTAACAGGGGGCGCGGGGCAGCCCCAGCATTTT. This rearrangement joins TRBV2 to TRBJ1-5, with TRBD1 matching 9 bases. From germline, CDR1 is SNHLY and CDR2 FYNNEI. CDR3 length: 15 amino acids. Trimming removed 4 bases from V and 7 bases from J; junction bases left unmatched: 8. Complete variable domain (other parts from reference TRBV2 and TRBJ1-5): EPEVTQTPSHQVTQMGQEVILRCVPISNHLYFYWYRQILGQKVEFLVSFYNNEISEKSEIFDDQFSVERPDGSNFTLKIRSTKLEDSAMYFCASSVTGGAGQPQHFGDGTRLSIL.

The CDR3 bases are TGCGCCAGCAGATCGGACATTCGTGAAAAACTGTTTTTT. Its translation: CASRSDIREKLFF. The J gene is TRBJ1-4, the V gene TRBV5-1; D perhaps matches TRBD1 (5 bases). The V end lost 5 bases, the J end lost 7 bases, and 12 bases lay between the germline ends. Germline CDR1 and CDR2: SGHRS and YFSETQ. CDR3 length: 13 amino acids.

J is TRBJ2-7 and V is TRBV11-1, with 12 bases aligning to TRBD2. With V trimmed by 5 bases and J by 7 bases, 9 bases remained unmatched. This CDR3 is built from 15 residues. Germline assignment: CDR1 SGHAT and CDR2 FQDESV (reference sequence). CDR3 DNA: TGTGCCAGCAGCCCACCTAGCGGGGGGGCGAGAGAGCAGTACTTC. This encodes CASSPPSGGAREQYF. The whole variable domain, remainder taken from reference TRBV11-1 and TRBJ2-7, is EAEVAQSPRYKITEKSQAVAFWCDPISGHATLYWYRQILGQGPELLVQFQDESVVDDSQLPKDRFSAERLKGVDSTLKIQPAELGDSAMYLCASSPPSGGAREQYFGPGTRLTVT.

This rearrangement joins TRBV14 to TRBJ1-3; 10 bases agree with TRBD1. Germline trimming cut 6 bases from V and 0 bases from J; bases unmatched to any gene: 5. CDR3 size: 16 residues. CDR1 and CDR2 (germline): SGHDN, FVKESK. CDR3 sequence reads: CASRRQGASSGNTIYF. The CDR3 DNA sequence: TGTGCCAGCAGACGACAGGGGGCTTCCTCTGGAAACACCATATATTTT.

In its sample, this clone was seen a few times. The chain recombines TRBV28 with TRBJ2-7; D possibly corresponds to TRBD1 (5 bases). CDR1 is MDHEN and CDR2 is SYDVKM in the germline V gene. The CDR3 spans 15 residues. Trimming took off 6 bases at V and 2 bases at J, with 17 bases between the two ends. The CDR3 DNA reads as TGTGCCAGCAGCACGACAAGGACACGACCCTACGAGCAGTACTTC. Translation: CASSTTRTRPYEQYF.

This rearrangement joins TRBV7-3 to TRBJ2-5; 7 bases are shared with TRBD1. V lost 5 bases to trimming and J lost 3 bases; unmatched junction nucleotides: 6. Germline V gene sequence: CDR1 SGHTA, CDR2 FQGTGA. The CDR3 is 14 amino acids. The CDR3 sequence: CASSATGQKETQYF. The CDR3 DNA reads TGTGCCAGCAGCGCCACGGGACAGAAAGAGACCCAGTACTTC.

V and J are TRBV7-3 and TRBJ2-1, with 8 bases matching TRBD1. Germline-derived CDR1 and CDR2 are SGHTA and FQGTGA. This CDR3 contains 15 residues. With 5 bases clipped from V and 7 bases from J, the junction kept 10 bases outside the gene matches. As DNA, the CDR3 is TGTGCCAGCAGCATTCGGACAGGGAGTAGGAATGAGCAGTTCTTC. Translation: CASSIRTGSRNEQFF. Together with reference TRBV7-3 and TRBJ2-1, the CDR3 gives the full variable domain: GAGVSQTPSNKVTEKGKYVELRCDPISGHTALYWYRQSLGQGPEFLIYFQGTGAADDSGLPNDRFFAVRPEGSVSTLKIQRTERGDSAVYLCASSIRTGSRNEQFFGPGTRLTVL.

The rearrangement joins TRBV13 to TRBJ1-1, with 7 bases matching TRBD1. V shed 3 bases, J shed 2 bases, and the junction held 6 bases outside the gene matches. The CDR3 sequence is 15 residues long. The V gene's germline CDR1 is PRHDT and CDR2 FYEKMQ (reference sequence). Written as DNA, the CDR3 is TGTGCCAGCAGCTTTGACAGGGCAAAAAACACTGAAGCTTTCTTT. Translation gives CASSFDRAKNTEAFF.

The chain links TRBV7-9 to TRBJ1-1; perhaps TRBD1 as D (5 bases). The CDR3 has 14 amino acids. Trimming removed 1 base at V and 1 base at J, with 7 bases between. Germline CDR1 reads SEHNR; CDR2 reads FQNEAQ (reference sequence). The CDR3 DNA reads as TGTGCCAGCAGCTTAGGCCAGGGGAACACTGAAGCTTTCTTT. Its protein is CASSLGQGNTEAFF.

The chain couples TRBV7-9 to TRBJ2-1, with D uncertain. The germline V gene encodes CDR1 SEHNR and CDR2 FQNEAQ (reference sequence). The CDR3 consists of 14 residues. Trimming stripped 3 bases from V and 12 bases from J, with 18 bases between. The CDR3 DNA sequence: TGTGCCAGCAGCTTCGAAGGTTCACGGGTGGTGCAGTTCTTC. Residues: CASSFEGSRVVQFF. Filled out from reference TRBV7-9 and TRBJ2-1, the complete variable domain reads DTGVSQNPRHKITKRGQNVTFRCDPISEHNRLYWYRQTLGQGPEFLTYFQNEAQLEKSRLLSDRFSAERPKGSFSTLEIQRTEQGDSAMYLCASSFEGSRVVQFFGPGTRLTVL.

The V gene is TRBV27, the J gene TRBJ1-1, with 9 bases lining up with TRBD1. Germline assignment: CDR1 MNHEY and CDR2 SMNVEV (reference sequence). The CDR3 runs to 15 residues. The junction had 6 bases not matched to a gene; V was cut back by 4 bases and J by 3 bases. The CDR3 sequence is CASSSPTGGYTEAFF. DNA of the CDR3: TGTGCCAGCAGTTCCCCTACAGGGGGCTACACTGAAGCTTTCTTT.

The rearrangement joins TRBV11-2 to TRBJ2-3; possible D gene TRBD2, 5 bases. CDR1 and CDR2 from the germline V gene are SGHAT and FQNNGV. The CDR3 runs 16 residues. Deletions cut 6 bases from V and 0 bases from J, with 16 bases between. CDR3 coding DNA: TGTGCCAGCAGGCTAGCTTTCCGTGGGAGCACAGATACGCAGTATTTT. Its protein product is CASRLAFRGSTDTQYF.

The V and J genes are TRBV5-5 and TRBJ1-6; D call uncertain. V was cut by 0 bases and J by 5 bases, with 6 bases left in between. Germline CDR1 and CDR2: SGHKS and YYEKEE (reference sequence). The CDR3 spans 14 residues. The CDR3 protein is CASSLGRDNSPLHF. The CDR3 DNA is TGTGCCAGCAGCTTGGGGCGGGATAATTCACCCCTCCACTTT.

The sample holds one count of this clone. This chain connects TRBV28 to TRBJ2-1; 8 bases agree with TRBD1. The CDR3 runs 15 residues. The germline V gene has CDR1 MDHEN and CDR2 SYDVKM. The V gene end was trimmed by 6 bases and the J gene end by 7 bases; junction bases not matched to a gene: 11. The DNA for the CDR3 is TGTGCCAGCAGATACCCGGGACAGGTGCAGAATGAGCAGTTCTTC. This translates into CASRYPGQVQNEQFF.

The V and J genes are TRBV4-1 and TRBJ1-2; TRBD1 matches 7 bases. Germline V CDR1 and CDR2: MGHRA, YSYEKL. This CDR3 comprises 14 residues. The trim removed 8 bases at V and 3 bases at J, leaving 9 bases unmatched. CDR3 in DNA: TGCGCCAGCGCCGTCTTAGGGGGCTACTATGGCTACACCTTC. It yields the protein CASAVLGGYYGYTF.

The chain couples TRBV21-1 to TRBJ2-5; the DNA was not compared with TRBD2, the D call given in the table. TRBV21-1 is assigned pseudogene status. CDR3 length equals 17 residues. The CDR3, as DNA: TGTGCCAGCATAGTAGAGCTAGCGGGGAGAAAACAAGAGACCCAGTACTTC. Amino acids: CASIVELAGRKQETQYF.